One TCR beta chain is described in this entry. The antigen it recognizes is unknown. The input lacks base qualities; no much larger clone sits a single base away. The entry originates in a study of blood T cell repertoires in COVID-19 (TCRdb year 2020). Background on the whole study: The collaborator samples originated in the United States, Italy and Spain and spanned the acute and convalescent phases of COVID-19. The prospective study material was composed of cDNA or gDNA derived from T cells, B-cell-depleted T cells, or PBMCs. Deeply sampled blood TCRbeta repertoires from subjects exposed to, actively infected with, or recovered from COVID-19 were included in the dataset. The repertoires were made available in a free public database intended to serve as a resource for research on the immune response to SARS-CoV-2. The samples were drawn from two sources: the first 160 participants of the ongoing ImmuneRACE study, and 1,000 to 1,500 subjects contributed by 6 global collaborators. The sample metadata nearly always contained a de-identified subject ID, COVID-19 status, age in years and sex. HLA class I and class II types, where available, came from metadata supplied by the sample provider rather than from assay-based typing.

The CDR3 measures 16 amino acids from cysteine to phenylalanine. The retained sequence is limited to the CDR3, 48 bases, with the frame set at the first base. The junction shows trimming of 0 bases on V and 4 bases on J, plus 14 bases between the germline ends. CDR1 and CDR2, looked up from the germline V gene, are SGHDT and YYEEEE. The collaborating institutions used their own protocols to collect whole blood in K2EDTA tubes. For TCRbeta analysis, collaborators shipped samples as frozen whole blood, isolated PBMCs, or DNA extracted from either of those sample types. What the work shows at the level of the full study, not this receptor alone: Clinical and demographic metadata were provided uncurated, with the amount varying by source and participant.

TCRbeta CDR3 regions were amplified from genomic DNA by means of the immunoSEQ Assay, a bias-controlled multiplex PCR. Per the authors' processing: The number of nucleated cells in each sample was estimated from the amplification of reference gene primers within the assay. Sequence reads were collapsed and filtered to measure the absolute abundance of every unique TCRbeta CDR3 rearrangement. For each sample, productive Simpson clonality was calculated as the square root of Simpson's diversity index across productive rearrangements. TCRdb took over this immuneACCESS table, retaining in-frame rearrangements with V and J assigned. Such tables are incomplete; in checked studies, under half of the missing clones stem from an unresolved V gene, and the remainder is unexplained. That table furnishes V, J and clone size, whereas the DNA furnished D and trimming. Here the sample has about 120,000 clones; about 90% occur a single time. Roughly 29% of the sample comes from the top ten.

The material sequenced was peripheral blood. The chain was built from TRBV5-6 and TRBJ1-5; the D gene is possibly TRBD1, with 5 bases matching. This TCR derives from a woman in her seventies with acute or convalescent COVID-19. The CDR3 reads as follows: CASSLVGGSPNQPQHF. The sequenced DNA: TGTGCCAGCAGCTTGGTCGGGGGGAGTCCAAATCAGCCCCAGCATTTT.